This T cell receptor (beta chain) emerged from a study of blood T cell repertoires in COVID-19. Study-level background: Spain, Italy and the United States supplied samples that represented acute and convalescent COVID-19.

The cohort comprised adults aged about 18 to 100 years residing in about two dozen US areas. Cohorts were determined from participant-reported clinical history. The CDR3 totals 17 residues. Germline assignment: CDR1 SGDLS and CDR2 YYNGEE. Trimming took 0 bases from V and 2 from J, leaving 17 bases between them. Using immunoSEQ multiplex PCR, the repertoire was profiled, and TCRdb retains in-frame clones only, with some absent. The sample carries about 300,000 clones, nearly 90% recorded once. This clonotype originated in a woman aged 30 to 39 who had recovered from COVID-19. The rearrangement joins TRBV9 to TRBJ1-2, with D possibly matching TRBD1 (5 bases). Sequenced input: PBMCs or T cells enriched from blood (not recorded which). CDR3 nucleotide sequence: TGTGCCAGCAGCGTAGGTCCCCTGGGAGGGGCCAACTATGGCTACACCTTC. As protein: CASSVGPLGGANYGYTF.